The entry below gives a single T cell receptor (beta chain) sequence along with its context. Its antigen has not been determined. Nothing much larger sits one base from this clone, and base qualities are not available. These data belong to a study of blood T cell repertoires in COVID-19 (dated by TCRdb to 2018 to 2021). In terms of the full investigation: Samples covering the acute and convalescent phases of COVID-19 were provided by collaborators in the United States, Italy and Spain. The material from the prospective study consisted of cDNA or gDNA derived from T cells, B-cell-depleted T cells, or PBMCs. Subjects who had been exposed to COVID-19, were actively infected with it, or had recovered from it provided the deeply sampled blood TCRbeta repertoires that made up the dataset. A freely available public database, intended as a resource for researchers studying the immune response to SARS-CoV-2, is where the repertoires were released. Samples were obtained from the ongoing ImmuneRACE study (first 160 participants) and from over a thousand subjects provided by 6 global collaborators. Sample metadata almost always included a de-identified subject ID, COVID-19 status, age in years and sex. Where HLA class I and class II types were available, the types were taken from metadata supplied by the sample provider, not from assay-based typing.

Whole blood was collected in K2EDTA tubes by collaborating institutions according to the institutions' own protocols. Collaborator samples were shipped for TCRbeta analysis as frozen whole blood, isolated PBMCs, or DNA extracted from either sample type. General findings and caveats noted by the study authors: The amount of clinical and demographic metadata varied by source and participant and was provided uncurated.

The immunoSEQ Assay, a bias-controlled multiplex PCR, was used to amplify TCRbeta CDR3 regions from genomic DNA. The paper's data handling went like this. Nucleated cell counts per sample were estimated from amplification of reference gene primers within the assay. To quantify the absolute abundance of each unique TCRbeta CDR3 rearrangement, sequence reads were collapsed and filtered. Productive Simpson clonality was computed per sample as the square root of Simpson's diversity index over productive rearrangements. In TCRdb, the immuneACCESS table is reduced to in-frame sequences with V and J assigned. These tables do not hold every clone; where another copy was compared, an unresolved V gene accounts for under half, and the others remain unexplained. The D gene and trimming were derived from the DNA, and the V and J assignments and clone size from that table. The sample yields over 25,000 clones; about 90% were counted once. Around 1% of the sample is in the top ten clones.

As encoded in the germline V gene (reference sequence), CDR1 is SEHNR while CDR2 is FQNEAQ. The CDR3, cysteine through phenylalanine, is 14 amino acids long. Just the 42-base CDR3 DNA is kept, in frame starting at base 1. The junction carries 10 bases between V and J, which are trimmed by 1 base and 6 bases respectively. The sequence was obtained from a man in his sixties or seventies with active or convalescent COVID-19. The sequenced sample consisted of peripheral blood. The chain employs TRBV7-9 and TRBJ1-3; the D gene remains uncertain. CDR3 sequence: CASSLGAAENTIYF. Read as DNA, the sequence is TGTGCCAGCAGCTTAGGGGCAGCGGAAAACACCATATATTTT.